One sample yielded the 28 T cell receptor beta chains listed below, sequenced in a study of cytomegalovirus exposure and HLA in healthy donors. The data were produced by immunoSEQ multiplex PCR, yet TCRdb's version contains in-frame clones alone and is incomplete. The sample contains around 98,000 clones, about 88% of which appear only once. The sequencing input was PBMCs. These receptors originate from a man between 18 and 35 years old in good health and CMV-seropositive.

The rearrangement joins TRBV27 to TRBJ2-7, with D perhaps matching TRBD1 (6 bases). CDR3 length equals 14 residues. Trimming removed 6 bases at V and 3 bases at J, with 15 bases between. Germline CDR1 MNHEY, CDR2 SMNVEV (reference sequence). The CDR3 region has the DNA TGTGCCAGCAGCCCAGGAGACAGGATCTACGAGCAGTACTTC. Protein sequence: CASSPGDRIYEQYF.

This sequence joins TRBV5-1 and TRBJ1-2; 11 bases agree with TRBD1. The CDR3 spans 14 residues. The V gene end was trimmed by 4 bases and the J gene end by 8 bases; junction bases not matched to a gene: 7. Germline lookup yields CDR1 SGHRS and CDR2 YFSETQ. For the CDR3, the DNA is TGCGCCAGCAGCGAAGGACAGGGGGCGAGGGGCTACACCTTC. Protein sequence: CASSEGQGARGYTF.

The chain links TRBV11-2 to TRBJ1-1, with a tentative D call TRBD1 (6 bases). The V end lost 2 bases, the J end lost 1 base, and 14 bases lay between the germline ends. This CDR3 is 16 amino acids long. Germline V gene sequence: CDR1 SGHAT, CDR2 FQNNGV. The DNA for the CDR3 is TGTGCCAGCAGCTTATTGCGGACAGACAAGAACACTGAAGCTTTCTTT. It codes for CASSLLRTDKNTEAFF.

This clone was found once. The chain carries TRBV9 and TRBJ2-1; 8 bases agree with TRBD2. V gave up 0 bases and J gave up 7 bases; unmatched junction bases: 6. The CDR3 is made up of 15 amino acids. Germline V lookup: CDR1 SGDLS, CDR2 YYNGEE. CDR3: CASSVVGTSINEQFF. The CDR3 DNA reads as TGTGCCAGCAGCGTAGTTGGGACTAGTATTAATGAGCAGTTCTTC.

The CDR3 coding sequence is TGTGCCAGCAGCGTGACAGGAGCAACTAATGAAAAACTGTTTTTT. Amino acid sequence: CASSVTGATNEKLFF. The rearrangement joins TRBV7-2 to TRBJ1-4, with a weak D call TRBD1 (6 bases). Germline assignment: CDR1 SGHTA and CDR2 FQGNSA. The CDR3 extends over 15 amino acids. Trimming shortened V by 5 bases and J by 0 bases, and 10 bases separated the two germline ends.

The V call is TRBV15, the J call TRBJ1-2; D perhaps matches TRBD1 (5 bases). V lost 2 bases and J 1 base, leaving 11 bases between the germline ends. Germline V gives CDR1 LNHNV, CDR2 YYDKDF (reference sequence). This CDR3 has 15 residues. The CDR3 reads CATSRNTGGNYGYTF. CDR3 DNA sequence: TGTGCCACCAGCAGAAACACCGGGGGTAACTATGGCTACACCTTC. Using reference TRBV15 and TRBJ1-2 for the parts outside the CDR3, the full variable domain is DAMVIQNPRYQVTQFGKPVTLSCSQTLNHNVMYWYQQKSSQAPKLLFHYYDKDFNNEADTPDNFQSRRPNTSFCFLDIRSPGLGDTAMYLCATSRNTGGNYGYTFGSGTRLTVV.

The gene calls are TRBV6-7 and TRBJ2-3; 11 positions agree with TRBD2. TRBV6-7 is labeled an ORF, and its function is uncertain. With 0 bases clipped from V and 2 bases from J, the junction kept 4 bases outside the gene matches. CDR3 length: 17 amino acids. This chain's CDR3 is CASSYSMTSGITDTQYF. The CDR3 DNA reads TGTGCCAGCAGTTACTCTATGACTAGCGGGATCACAGATACGCAGTATTTT.

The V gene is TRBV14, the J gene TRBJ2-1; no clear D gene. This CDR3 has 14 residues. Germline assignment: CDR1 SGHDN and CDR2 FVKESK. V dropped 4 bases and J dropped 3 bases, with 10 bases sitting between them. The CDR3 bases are TGTGCCAGCAGCCCGCCAGGTGGCTACAATGAGCAGTTCTTC. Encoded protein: CASSPPGGYNEQFF.

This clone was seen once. The CDR3 DNA reads TGCAGCGTTGAAGATCCTGCCGCGGGGGAGGGGCCGGAGACCCAGTACTTC. This translates into CSVEDPAAGEGPETQYF. The V gene is TRBV29-1, the J gene TRBJ2-5; 7 bases map to TRBD2. Per the germline V gene, CDR1 is SQVTM and CDR2 is ANQGSEA. Unmatched junction bases numbered 15, after V lost 0 bases and J lost 5 bases. This CDR3 contains 17 residues.

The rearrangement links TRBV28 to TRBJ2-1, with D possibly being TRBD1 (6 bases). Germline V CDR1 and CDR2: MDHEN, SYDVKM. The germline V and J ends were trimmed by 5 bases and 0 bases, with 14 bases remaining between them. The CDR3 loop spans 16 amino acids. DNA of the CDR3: TGTGCCAGCAGTGAGGGGGACGTAAGCTCCTACAATGAGCAGTTCTTC. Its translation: CASSEGDVSSYNEQFF.

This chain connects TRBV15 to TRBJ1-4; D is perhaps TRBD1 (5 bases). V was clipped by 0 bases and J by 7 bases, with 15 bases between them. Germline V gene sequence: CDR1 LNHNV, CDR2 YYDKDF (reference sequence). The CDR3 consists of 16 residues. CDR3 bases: TGTGCCACCAGCAGAGATAGGGGCGCGTTAACTGAAAAACTGTTTTTT. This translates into CATSRDRGALTEKLFF. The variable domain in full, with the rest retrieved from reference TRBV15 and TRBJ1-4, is DAMVIQNPRYQVTQFGKPVTLSCSQTLNHNVMYWYQQKSSQAPKLLFHYYDKDFNNEADTPDNFQSRRPNTSFCFLDIRSPGLGDTAMYLCATSRDRGALTEKLFFGSGTQLSVL.

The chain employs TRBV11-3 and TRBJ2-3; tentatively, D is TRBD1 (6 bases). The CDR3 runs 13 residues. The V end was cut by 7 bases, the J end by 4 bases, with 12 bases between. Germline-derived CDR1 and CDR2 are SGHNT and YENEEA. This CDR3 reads CASTLSGADTQYF. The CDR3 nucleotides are TGTGCCAGCACCCTATCAGGGGCAGATACGCAGTATTTT.

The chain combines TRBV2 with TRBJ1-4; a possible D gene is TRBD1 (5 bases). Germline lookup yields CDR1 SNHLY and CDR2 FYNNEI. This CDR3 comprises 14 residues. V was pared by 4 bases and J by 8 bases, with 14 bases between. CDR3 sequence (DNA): TGTGCCAGCAGTGGCGGGATCGGGGGAGAAAAACTGTTTTTT. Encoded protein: CASSGGIGGEKLFF.

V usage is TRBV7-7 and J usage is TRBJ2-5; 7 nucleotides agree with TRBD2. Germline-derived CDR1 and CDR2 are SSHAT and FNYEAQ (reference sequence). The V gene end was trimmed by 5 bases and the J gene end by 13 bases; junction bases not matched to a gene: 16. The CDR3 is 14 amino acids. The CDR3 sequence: CASSPTPSGEPLYF. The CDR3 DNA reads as TGTGCCAGCAGCCCTACCCCAAGCGGGGAGCCACTGTACTTC.

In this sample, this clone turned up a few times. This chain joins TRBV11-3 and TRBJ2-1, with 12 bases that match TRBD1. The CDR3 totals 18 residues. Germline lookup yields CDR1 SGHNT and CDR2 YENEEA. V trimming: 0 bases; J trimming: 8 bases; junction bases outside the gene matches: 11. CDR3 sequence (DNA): TGTGCCAGCAGCTTAGAGCAGGGGGGGACAGGGGGCTTCCATGAGCAGTTCTTC. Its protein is CASSLEQGGTGGFHEQFF.

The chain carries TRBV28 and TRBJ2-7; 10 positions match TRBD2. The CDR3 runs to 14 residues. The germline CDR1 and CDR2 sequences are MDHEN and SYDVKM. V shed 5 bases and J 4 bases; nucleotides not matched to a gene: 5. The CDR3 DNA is TGTGCCAGCAGTCCCCTACTAGCGGGATACGAGCAGTACTTC. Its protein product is CASSPLLAGYEQYF.

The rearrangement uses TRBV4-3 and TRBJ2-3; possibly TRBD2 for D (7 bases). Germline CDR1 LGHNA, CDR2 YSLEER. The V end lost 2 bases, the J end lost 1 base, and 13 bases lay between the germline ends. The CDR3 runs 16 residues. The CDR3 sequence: CASSQNAGARTDTQYF. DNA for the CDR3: TGCGCCAGCAGCCAAAATGCGGGGGCGCGCACAGATACGCAGTATTTT.

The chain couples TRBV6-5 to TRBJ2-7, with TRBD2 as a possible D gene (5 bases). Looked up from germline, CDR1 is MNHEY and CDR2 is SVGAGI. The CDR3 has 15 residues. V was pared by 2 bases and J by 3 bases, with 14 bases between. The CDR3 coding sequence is TGTGCCAGCAGTTACGGCCCGGATGGGAGCTACGAGCAGTACTTC. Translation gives CASSYGPDGSYEQYF.

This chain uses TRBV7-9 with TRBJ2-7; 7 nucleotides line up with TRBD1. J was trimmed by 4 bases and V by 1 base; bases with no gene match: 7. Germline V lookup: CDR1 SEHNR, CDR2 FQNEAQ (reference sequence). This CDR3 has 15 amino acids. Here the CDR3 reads CASSLVTGLGYEQYF. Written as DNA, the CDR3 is TGTGCCAGCAGCTTAGTGACAGGGTTAGGTTACGAGCAGTACTTC.

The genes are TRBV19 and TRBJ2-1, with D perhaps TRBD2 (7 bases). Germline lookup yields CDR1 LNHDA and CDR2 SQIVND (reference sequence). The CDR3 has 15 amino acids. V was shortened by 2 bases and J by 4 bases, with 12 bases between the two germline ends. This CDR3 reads CASSISGGGYNEQFF. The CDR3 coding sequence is TGTGCCAGTAGTATATCGGGGGGCGGTTACAATGAGCAGTTCTTC.

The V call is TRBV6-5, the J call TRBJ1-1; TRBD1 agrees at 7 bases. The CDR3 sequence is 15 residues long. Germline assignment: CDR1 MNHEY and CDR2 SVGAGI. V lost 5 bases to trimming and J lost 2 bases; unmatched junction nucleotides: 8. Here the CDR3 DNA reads TGTGCCAGCAGTAGCCCCCGGACAGGAAACACTGAAGCTTTCTTT. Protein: CASSSPRTGNTEAFF.

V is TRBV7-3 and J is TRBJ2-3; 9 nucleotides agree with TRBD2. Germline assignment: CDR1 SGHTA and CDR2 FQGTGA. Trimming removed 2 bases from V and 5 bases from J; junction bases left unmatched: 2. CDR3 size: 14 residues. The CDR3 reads CASSLAGGLDTQYF. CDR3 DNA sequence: TGTGCCAGCAGCTTAGCGGGAGGGCTAGATACGCAGTATTTT.

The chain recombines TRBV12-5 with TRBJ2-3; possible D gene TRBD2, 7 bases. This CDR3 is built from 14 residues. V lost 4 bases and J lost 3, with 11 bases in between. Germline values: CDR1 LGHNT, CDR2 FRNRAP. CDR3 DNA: TGTGCTAGTGGTTGGGGGGGGCTGACAGATACGCAGTATTTT. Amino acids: CASGWGGLTDTQYF. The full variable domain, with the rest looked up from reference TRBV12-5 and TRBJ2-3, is DARVTQTPRHKVTEMGQEVTMRCQPILGHNTVFWYRQTMMQGLELLAYFRNRAPLDDSGMPKDRFSAEMPDATLATLKIQPSEPRDSAVYFCASGWGGLTDTQYFGPGTRLTVL.

The CDR3 bases are TGTGCCAGCAGTTTATTGGGGTCTAGCGGTTCCTACGAGCAGTACTTC. Amino acid sequence: CASSLLGSSGSYEQYF. The J gene is TRBJ2-7, the V gene TRBV27, with 7 bases fitting TRBD2. This CDR3 is 16 amino acids long. From germline, CDR1 is MNHEY and CDR2 SMNVEV (reference sequence). The V and J ends lost 1 base and 1 base, in that order; junction bases with no gene match: 7.

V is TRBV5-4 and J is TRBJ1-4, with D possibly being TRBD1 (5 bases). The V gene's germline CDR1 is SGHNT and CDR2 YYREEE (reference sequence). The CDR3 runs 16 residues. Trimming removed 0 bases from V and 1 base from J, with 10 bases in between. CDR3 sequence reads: CASSLAGGGTNEKLFF. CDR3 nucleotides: TGTGCCAGCAGCTTGGCCGGGGGAGGAACTAATGAAAAACTGTTTTTT.

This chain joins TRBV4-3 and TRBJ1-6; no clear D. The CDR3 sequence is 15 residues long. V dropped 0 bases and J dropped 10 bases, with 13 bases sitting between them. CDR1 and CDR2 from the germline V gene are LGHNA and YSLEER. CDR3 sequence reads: CASSQDRQAHSPLHF. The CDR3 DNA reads TGCGCCAGCAGCCAAGATCGGCAGGCCCACTCACCCCTCCACTTT.

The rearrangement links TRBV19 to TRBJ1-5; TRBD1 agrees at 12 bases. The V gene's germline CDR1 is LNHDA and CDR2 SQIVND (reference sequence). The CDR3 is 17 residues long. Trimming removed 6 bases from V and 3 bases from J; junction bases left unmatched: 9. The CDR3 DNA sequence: TGTGCCAGTAGGACCCACCGGGACAGGGGGCTCAATCAGCCCCAGCATTTT. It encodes CASRTHRDRGLNQPQHF.

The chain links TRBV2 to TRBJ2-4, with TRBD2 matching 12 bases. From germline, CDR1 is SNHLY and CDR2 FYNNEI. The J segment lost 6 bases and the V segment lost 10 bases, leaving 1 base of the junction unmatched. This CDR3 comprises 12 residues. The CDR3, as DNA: TGTGCCACACTAGCGGGGGGAAACATTCAGTACTTC. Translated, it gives CATLAGGNIQYF.